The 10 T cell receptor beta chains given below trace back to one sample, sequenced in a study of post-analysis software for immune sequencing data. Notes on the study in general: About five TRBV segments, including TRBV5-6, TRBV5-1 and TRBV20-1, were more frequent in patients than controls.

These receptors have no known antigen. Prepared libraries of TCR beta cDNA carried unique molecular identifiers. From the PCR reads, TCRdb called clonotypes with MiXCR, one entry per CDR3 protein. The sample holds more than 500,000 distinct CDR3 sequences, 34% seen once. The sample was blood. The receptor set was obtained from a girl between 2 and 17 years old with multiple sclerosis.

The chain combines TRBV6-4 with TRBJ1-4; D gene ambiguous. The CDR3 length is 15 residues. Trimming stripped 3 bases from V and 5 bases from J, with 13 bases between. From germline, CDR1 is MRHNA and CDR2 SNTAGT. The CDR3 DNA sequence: TGTGCCAGCAGTGAAACCGGATTCAGGAATGAAAAACTGTTTTTT. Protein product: CASSETGFRNEKLFF.

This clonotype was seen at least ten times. The CDR3 DNA is TGTGCCAGCAGCCGGGGCCCCTATGGCTACACCTTC. Its translation is CASSRGPYGYTF. This chain connects TRBV6-5 to TRBJ1-2; weak D call: TRBD1 (5 bases). V dropped 6 bases and J dropped 4 bases, with 9 bases sitting between them. The CDR3 is 12 amino acids. Germline V CDR1 and CDR2: MNHEY, SVGAGI.

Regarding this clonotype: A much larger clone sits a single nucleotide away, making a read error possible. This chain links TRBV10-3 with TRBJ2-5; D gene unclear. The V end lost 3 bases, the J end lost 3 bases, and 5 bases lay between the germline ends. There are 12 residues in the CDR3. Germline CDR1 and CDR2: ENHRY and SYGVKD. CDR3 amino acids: CAISDGKETQYF. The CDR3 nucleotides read TGTGCCATCAGTGACGGAAAAGAGACCCAGTACTTC.

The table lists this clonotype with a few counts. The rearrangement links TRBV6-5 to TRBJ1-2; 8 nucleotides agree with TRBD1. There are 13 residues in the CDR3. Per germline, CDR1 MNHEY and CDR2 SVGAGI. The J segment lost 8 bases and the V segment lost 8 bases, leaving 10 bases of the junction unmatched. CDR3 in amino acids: CASAEDRAGGYTF. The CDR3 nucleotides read TGTGCCAGCGCCGAGGACAGGGCGGGAGGCTACACCTTC.

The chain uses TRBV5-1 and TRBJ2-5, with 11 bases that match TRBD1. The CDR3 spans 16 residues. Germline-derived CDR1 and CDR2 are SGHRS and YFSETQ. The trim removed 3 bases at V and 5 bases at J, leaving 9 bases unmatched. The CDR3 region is CASSSFGTGGAETQYF. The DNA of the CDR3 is TGCGCCAGCAGCTCCTTCGGGACAGGGGGGGCCGAGACCCAGTACTTC.

CDR3 DNA sequence: TGTGCCAGCAGCTTGGCCGGTAATAGGGCCAGCTATGGCTACACCTTC. Residues: CASSLAGNRASYGYTF. The chain is built from TRBV5-5 and TRBJ1-2; D ambiguous. CDR1 and CDR2 from the germline V gene are SGHKS and YYEKEE (reference sequence). The ends were cut back, 0 bases at V and 4 bases at J, with 16 bases in the middle. This CDR3 is built from 16 residues.

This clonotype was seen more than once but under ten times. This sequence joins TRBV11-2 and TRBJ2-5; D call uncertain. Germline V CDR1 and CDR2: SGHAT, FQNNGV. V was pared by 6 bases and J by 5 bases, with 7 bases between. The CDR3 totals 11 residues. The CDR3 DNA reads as TGTGCCAGCAGACGATCGGAGACCCAGTACTTC. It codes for CASRRSETQYF. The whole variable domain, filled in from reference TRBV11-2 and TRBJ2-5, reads EAGVAQSPRYKIIEKRQSVAFWCNPISGHATLYWYQQILGQGPKLLIQFQNNGVVDDSQLPKDRFSAERLKGVDSTLKIQPAKLEDSAVYLCASRRSETQYFGPGTRLLVL.

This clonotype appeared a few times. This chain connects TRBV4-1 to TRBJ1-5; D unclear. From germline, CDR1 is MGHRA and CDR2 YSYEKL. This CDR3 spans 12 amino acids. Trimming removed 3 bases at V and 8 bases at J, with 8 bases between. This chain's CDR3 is CASSQGGKPQHF. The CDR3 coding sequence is TGCGCCAGCAGCCAGGGCGGAAAGCCCCAGCATTTT.

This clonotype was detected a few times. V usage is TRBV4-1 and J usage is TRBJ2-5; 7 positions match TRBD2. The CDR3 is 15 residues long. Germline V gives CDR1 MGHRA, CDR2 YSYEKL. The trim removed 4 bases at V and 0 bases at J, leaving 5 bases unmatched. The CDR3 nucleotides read TGCGCCAGCAGCCCTCCCCTAGCGGACCAAGAGACCCAGTACTTC. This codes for CASSPPLADQETQYF.

DNA of the CDR3: TGTGCCACCGTCCCTCTAGCGGGGGGATCCTCCACAGATACGCAGTATTTT. It translates to CATVPLAGGSSTDTQYF. This chain links TRBV6-2 or TRBV6-3 with TRBJ2-3; 11 nucleotides agree with TRBD2. The CDR3 extends over 17 amino acids. J was trimmed by 2 bases and V by 10 bases; bases with no gene match: 14. CDR1 is MNHEY and CDR2 is SVGEGT in the germline V gene.